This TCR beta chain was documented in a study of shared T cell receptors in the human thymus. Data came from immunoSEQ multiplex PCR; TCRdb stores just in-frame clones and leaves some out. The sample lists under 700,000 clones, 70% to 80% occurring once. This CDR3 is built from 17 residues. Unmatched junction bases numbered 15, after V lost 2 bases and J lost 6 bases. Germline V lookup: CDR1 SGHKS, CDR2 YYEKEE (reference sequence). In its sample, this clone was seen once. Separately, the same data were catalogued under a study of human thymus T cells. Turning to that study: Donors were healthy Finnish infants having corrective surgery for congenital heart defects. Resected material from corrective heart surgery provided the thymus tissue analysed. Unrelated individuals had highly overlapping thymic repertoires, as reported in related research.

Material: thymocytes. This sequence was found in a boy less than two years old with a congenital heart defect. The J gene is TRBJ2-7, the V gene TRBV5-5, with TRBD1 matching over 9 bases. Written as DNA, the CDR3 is TGTGCCAGCAGCTTCTCTACCGGCCGGGACAGGGTAGGCGAGCAGTACTTC. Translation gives CASSFSTGRDRVGEQYF.